There are many counts of the clone carrying this T cell receptor beta chain. Its cognate antigen is unknown. The time point here: newly diagnosed GD, antithyroid drugs for less than 3 months. Following extraction of RNA from PBMCs, that RNA was used to make the TCR library. The patients were drawn from one endocrinology department in Xi'an, China. With 5 bases clipped from V and 0 bases from J, the junction kept 6 bases outside the gene matches. The CDR3 runs 16 residues. CDR1 and CDR2 from the germline V gene are SNHLY and FYNNEI. This specimen belongs to a study of regulatory T cells in long-lasting Graves disease. Study results and limitations: Peripheral blood, not thyroid tissue, was the sole material studied. The number of shared public clonotypes was higher in persistent patients (roughly 2,800) than new patients (just over 950).

Through Arm-PCR of CDR3 regions and iRepertoire HTBI primers, TCR beta libraries were built. TCRdb analysed the multiplex PCR reads with MiXCR anew, one entry per CDR3 protein. The sample consists of about 400,000 distinct CDR3 sequences, roughly 16% of them appearing once. V and J are TRBV2 and TRBJ2-3, with TRBD2 matching 9 bases. The clonotype comes from a female donor with Graves disease. The material was peripheral blood mononuclear cells (PBMCs), obtained at new diagnosis, from a patient treated with antithyroid drugs. The CDR3, as DNA: TGTGCCAGCAGTTACCGCGGGAGGGGCAGCACAGATACGCAGTATTTT. Residues: CASSYRGRGSTDTQYF.